The 12 T cell receptor beta chains below were found in one sample sequenced in a study of PD-1 blockade in classical Hodgkin lymphoma. Only in-frame clones appear in the TCRdb table, and some are missing; sequencing was by immunoSEQ multiplex PCR. Counted here are 55,000 to 80,000 clones, more than 70% occurring once; the ten biggest clones make up around 13%. After autologous stem cell transplantation all patients relapsed, and prior brentuximab vedotin exposure differed between cohorts. The sequences come from peripheral blood mononuclear cells (PBMCs), collected at baseline. The receptors originated from a human donor with classical Hodgkin lymphoma.

This clone was counted only a few times. This chain links TRBV6-5 with TRBJ1-6; D remains ambiguous. There are 13 residues in the CDR3. Germline CDR1 reads MNHEY; CDR2 reads SVGAGI. Trimming took 6 bases from V and 9 from J, leaving 12 bases between them. The CDR3 coding sequence is TGTGCCAGCAGCAACAGTGGCTCTTCACCCCTCCACTTT. Its protein product is CASSNSGSSPLHF.

The chain links TRBV6-5 to TRBJ1-2; D is possibly TRBD1 (5 bases). Trimming removed 2 bases at V and 3 bases at J, with 7 bases between. The V gene's germline CDR1 is MNHEY and CDR2 SVGAGI. The CDR3 has 13 amino acids. CDR3 coding DNA: TGTGCCAGCAGTTACCTGGGACACTATGGCTACACCTTC. It encodes CASSYLGHYGYTF.

V is TRBV7-9 and J is TRBJ2-5, with D perhaps TRBD1 (6 bases). Per the germline V gene, CDR1 is SEHNR and CDR2 is FQNEAQ (reference sequence). The germline V and J ends were trimmed by 5 bases and 5 bases, with 21 bases remaining between them. The CDR3 covers 16 residues. The CDR3 region is CASSEGQSPGWETQYF. The DNA for the CDR3 is TGTGCCAGCAGCGAAGGACAGTCACCAGGTTGGGAGACCCAGTACTTC.

V gene TRBV11-3 combines with J gene TRBJ2-3; 9 bases are shared with TRBD2. From germline, CDR1 is SGHNT and CDR2 YENEEA. The CDR3 runs 14 residues. V lost 6 bases, J lost 6 bases, and 7 bases stayed unmatched. The CDR3 DNA follows: TGTGCCAGCAGTCTCAGCGGGGGGCGGGATACGCAGTATTTT. Protein sequence: CASSLSGGRDTQYF.

J is TRBJ1-2 and V is TRBV2; D remains ambiguous. Per the germline V gene, CDR1 is SNHLY and CDR2 is FYNNEI. The CDR3 sequence is 13 residues long. V gave up 8 bases and J gave up 8 bases, with 18 bases separating them. The CDR3 region is CASPSGKEEGYTF. As DNA, the CDR3 is TGTGCCAGCCCCTCGGGAAAAGAAGAAGGCTACACCTTC.

The chain employs TRBV29-1 and TRBJ1-2; perhaps TRBD1 as D (6 bases). Deletions cut 6 bases from V and 5 bases from J, with 16 bases between. Germline V gene data show CDR1 as SQVTM and CDR2 as ANQGSEA. CDR3 length equals 13 residues. CDR3 residues: CSVLWGAGYGYTF. CDR3 coding DNA: TGCAGCGTCCTTTGGGGGGCTGGGTATGGCTACACCTTC.

The V and J genes are TRBV7-2 and TRBJ1-1, with TRBD1 as a possible D gene (6 bases). Trimming took 2 bases from V and 4 from J, leaving 11 bases between them. The CDR3 consists of 14 residues. Per germline, CDR1 SGHTA and CDR2 FQGNSA. This CDR3 reads CASSLRGSRTEAFF. The CDR3, as DNA: TGTGCCAGCAGCTTAAGGGGGAGTCGCACTGAAGCTTTCTTT. The complete variable domain, with remaining parts taken from reference TRBV7-2 and TRBJ1-1, reads GAGVSQSPSNKVTEKGKDVELRCDPISGHTALYWYRQSLGQGLEFLIYFQGNSAPDKSGLPSDRFSAERTGGSVSTLTIQRTQQEDSAVYLCASSLRGSRTEAFFGQGTRLTVV.

V and J are TRBV10-3 and TRBJ2-7, with TRBD1 matching 11 bases. The germline CDR1 and CDR2 sequences are ENHRY and SYGVKD. The CDR3 has 15 amino acids. J gave up 5 bases and V 6 bases, and 9 bases lay outside the gene matches. The CDR3 loop reads CAISWSGQGEDEQYF. CDR3 DNA: TGTGCCATCAGCTGGTCGGGACAGGGGGAAGACGAGCAGTACTTC.

The gene calls are TRBV19 and TRBJ1-5, with 8 bases identical to TRBD1. CDR1 and CDR2 (germline): LNHDA, SQIVND (reference sequence). With V trimmed by 5 bases and J by 1 base, 10 bases remained unmatched. The length of the CDR3 is 17 residues. The CDR3 sequence is CASSLKTGALSNQPQHF. The DNA of the CDR3 is TGTGCCAGTAGTCTTAAGACAGGGGCCCTAAGCAATCAGCCCCAGCATTTT.

This clone was detected only once. The chain links TRBV11-3 to TRBJ2-3; the D gene is possibly TRBD2 (6 bases). CDR1 and CDR2 from the germline V gene are SGHNT and YENEEA. Between the trimmed V and J ends, which lost 4 bases and 6 bases, there was a span of 17 bases. The CDR3 spans 15 residues. CDR3 residues: CASSWGRGEVDTQYF. Written as DNA, the CDR3 is TGTGCCAGCAGCTGGGGTAGAGGGGAGGTGGATACGCAGTATTTT.

The CDR3 reads CTIKRGTRQAREQFF. DNA for the CDR3: TGCACCATTAAAAGGGGGACCCGTCAGGCTCGAGAGCAGTTCTTC. The rearrangement links TRBV1 to TRBJ2-1; the D call of TRBD1 is as the table states it, not checked on the DNA. TRBV1 constitutes a pseudogene. The CDR3 totals 15 residues.

The V call is TRBV18, the J call TRBJ2-7; 11 positions agree with TRBD2. Germline V CDR1 and CDR2: KGHSH, LQKENI. The CDR3 contains 15 residues. V dropped 6 bases and J dropped 2; count of bases not matched to a gene: 6. CDR3 residues: CASSPGTSGTYEQYF. The CDR3 DNA reads as TGTGCCAGCTCCCCCGGGACTAGCGGCACCTACGAGCAGTACTTC.